One T cell receptor beta chain is described in this entry. The antigen is unknown. Deletions cut 3 bases from V and 3 bases from J, with 6 bases between. The CDR3 loop spans 12 amino acids. The germline V gene has CDR1 MDHEN and CDR2 SYDVKM. This sample is drawn from a study of beta chain features in type 1 diabetes. On the study more broadly: The study examined about 100 million sorted cells across all samples. Study outcomes and limitations: Over-representation of high TCR-expressing cells was a possible consequence of cDNA sequencing. VDJ junctions from patients with type 1 diabetes contained fewer insertions and more deletions. A moderate, significant TCRB CDR3 shortening appeared in type 1 diabetes across four CD4+ subsets.

The whole isolated RNA underwent reverse transcription, so sequencing captured expressed TCRB transcripts. This table comes from immunoSEQ multiplex PCR, and its TCRdb copy is limited to in-frame clones, with some not included. The table includes some 700,000 clones, 13% detected once. Purity exceeding 98% was reached by all sorted populations. V usage is TRBV28 and J usage is TRBJ2-7; D is unresolved. The source of this sequence is a man between 18 and 35 years old with type 1 diabetes. Specimen: naive CD4+ T cells from blood. DNA for the CDR3: TGTGCCAGCAGTTTGGCTAGCTACGAGCAGTACTTC. This gives the protein CASSLASYEQYF.